Detailed here is one TCR beta chain. The antigen it recognizes is unknown. Base qualities are not recorded, but no much larger clone differs from it by a single base. Each collaborating institution followed its own protocols to collect whole blood in K2EDTA tubes. For TCRbeta analysis, collaborators shipped samples as frozen whole blood, isolated PBMCs, or DNA extracted from either of those sample types. The source of the sample is a study of blood T cell repertoires in COVID-19 (TCRdb year 2020). A note on the overall study: Collaborator samples came from the United States, Italy and Spain and covered acute and convalescent phases of COVID-19. The prospective study material was composed of cDNA or gDNA derived from T cells, B-cell-depleted T cells, or PBMCs. Samples were obtained from the ongoing ImmuneRACE study (first 160 participants) and from over 1,000 subjects provided by 6 global collaborators. The dataset comprised deeply sampled blood TCRbeta repertoires from subjects exposed to, actively infected with, or recovered from COVID-19. The repertoires were released in a freely available public database intended as a resource for research on the immune response to SARS-CoV-2. Where available, HLA class I and class II types were obtained from metadata supplied by the sample provider rather than from assay-based typing. Sample metadata almost always included a de-identified subject ID, COVID-19 status, age in years and sex. The paper as a whole reports these results and caveats: Clinical and demographic metadata were provided uncurated, with the amount varying by source and participant.

CDR1 and CDR2 (SGDLS, YYNGEE) derive from the germline V gene. Reading from cysteine to phenylalanine, the CDR3 counts 18 amino acids. Of the read, only the CDR3 DNA is kept; its 54 bases are in frame from base 1. For this chain, trimming is 4 bases at the V end and 1 base at the J end, and the number of junction bases without a gene match is 11. TCRbeta CDR3 regions were amplified from genomic DNA by means of the immunoSEQ Assay, a bias-controlled multiplex PCR. The authors processed their data as follows. Within the assay, amplification of reference gene primers was used to estimate how many nucleated cells each sample contained. Sequence reads were collapsed and filtered to measure the absolute abundance of every unique TCRbeta CDR3 rearrangement. For each sample, productive Simpson clonality was calculated as the square root of Simpson's diversity index over productive rearrangements. Held by TCRdb, this immuneACCESS table contains in-frame sequences only and omits some clones. Under half of the omission traces to an unresolved V gene where checked; the cause of the rest is unknown. V and J calls and clone size are those listed in that table; D and trimming were worked out from the DNA. In this sample the table shows 100,000 to 150,000 clones, about 88% of which occur a single time. The ten most abundant clones make up roughly 1.1% of the sample.

Sequenced input: peripheral blood. This clonotype originated in a woman aged 80 or over with acute or convalescent COVID-19. The receptor chain draws on TRBV9 and TRBJ2-3; the junction holds 11 bases that match TRBD2. In nucleotides, the sequence is TGTGCCAGCAGCCCCCGAGGTAGCGGGGGGGCCGGCACAGATACGCAGTATTTT. Translated, this gives CASSPRGSGGAGTDTQYF.